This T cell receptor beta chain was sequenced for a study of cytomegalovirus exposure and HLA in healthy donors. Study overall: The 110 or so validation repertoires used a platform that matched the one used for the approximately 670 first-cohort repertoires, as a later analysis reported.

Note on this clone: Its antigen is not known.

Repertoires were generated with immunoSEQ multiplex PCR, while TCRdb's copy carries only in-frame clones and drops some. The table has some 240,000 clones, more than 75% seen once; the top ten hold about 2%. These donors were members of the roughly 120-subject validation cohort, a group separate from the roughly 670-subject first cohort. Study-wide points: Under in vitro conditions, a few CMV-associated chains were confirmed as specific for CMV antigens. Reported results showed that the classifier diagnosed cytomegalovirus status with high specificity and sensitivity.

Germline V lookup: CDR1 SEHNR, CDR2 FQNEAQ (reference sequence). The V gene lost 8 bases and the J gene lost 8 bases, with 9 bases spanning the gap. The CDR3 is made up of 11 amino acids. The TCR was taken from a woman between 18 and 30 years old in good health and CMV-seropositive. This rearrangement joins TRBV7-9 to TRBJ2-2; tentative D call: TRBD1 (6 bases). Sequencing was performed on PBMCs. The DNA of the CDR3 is TGTGCCAGCCAGCAGGGGGGGGAGCTGTTTTTT. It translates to CASQQGGELFF.